This passage covers 20 T cell receptor beta chains from one sample sequenced in a study of blood T cells in healthy people across ages (dated by TCRdb to between 2014 and 2017). To prepare the library, 5' RACE was applied. The instrument was an Illumina HiSeq 2500. The second PCR ran for about 6 to 12 cycles and used a J-beta primer mix along with a sample-barcoded 5' primer. In-frame beta chains were kept once TCRdb had trimmed the public reads at Q25 with fastp and called clones with MiXCR. Every distinct CDR3 protein forms one entry, paired with its most common genes and DNA. Within this sample are 700,000 to 900,000 distinct CDR3 sequences, with approximately 53% of them counted one time only. Of the sample, roughly two fifths is held by the ten largest clones. Sequenced material: blood. These receptor sequences come from an elderly man in good health.

This rearrangement joins TRBV5-1 to TRBJ2-1; D is ambiguous. Trimming stripped 0 bases from V and 0 bases from J, with 13 bases between. Germline V gene data show CDR1 as SGHRS and CDR2 as YFSETQ. This CDR3 has 17 residues. The CDR3 loop is CASSLDARLSSYNEQFF. The CDR3 nucleotides are TGCGCCAGCAGCTTGGACGCGAGGCTCTCCTCCTACAATGAGCAGTTCTTC.

There are a few counts of this clonotype. The chain has TRBV29-1 and TRBJ2-5; D remains ambiguous. The DNA end is more similar to TRBJ2-7, so the J call may be wrong. This CDR3 comprises 13 residues. Germline V gives CDR1 SQVTM, CDR2 ANQGSEA. Here the CDR3 reads CSVNRTPAYEQYF. The CDR3 nucleotides are TGCAGCGTAAATCGGACGCCCGCTTACGAGCAGTACTTC.

J is TRBJ1-1 and V is TRBV18; the D is unclear. The germline V and J ends were trimmed by 2 bases and 1 base, with 8 bases remaining between them. Per the germline V gene, CDR1 is KGHSH and CDR2 is LQKENI. CDR3 length: 14 amino acids. The CDR3 sequence is CASSPDMANTEAFF. DNA for the CDR3: TGTGCCAGCTCACCAGACATGGCGAACACTGAAGCTTTCTTT.

The chain has TRBV29-1 and TRBJ2-5, with 7 bases lining up with TRBD2. Germline assignment: CDR1 SQVTM and CDR2 ANQGSEA. V dropped 6 bases and J dropped 12; count of bases not matched to a gene: 10. The CDR3 loop spans 11 amino acids. The CDR3 loop reads CSVGTKRREYF. The CDR3 DNA reads as TGCAGCGTGGGGACTAAGCGTAGGGAGTACTTC.

This clonotype was seen only a few times. J is TRBJ1-1 and V is TRBV7-9; D unresolved. Germline V gives CDR1 SEHNR, CDR2 FQNEAQ (reference sequence). This CDR3 region has 16 residues. V lost 5 bases, J lost 1 base, and 17 bases lay in between. The DNA of the CDR3 is TGTGCCAGCAGCGGAAGAGGAAGCACGAGGAACACTGAAGCTTTCTTT. This codes for CASSGRGSTRNTEAFF. Using reference TRBV7-9 and TRBJ1-1 for the parts outside the CDR3, the full variable domain is DTGVSQNPRHKITKRGQNVTFRCDPISEHNRLYWYRQTLGQGPEFLTYFQNEAQLEKSRLLSDRFSAERPKGSFSTLEIQRTEQGDSAMYLCASSGRGSTRNTEAFFGQGTRLTVV.

This clonotype was detected only a few times. The rearrangement joins TRBV7-9 to TRBJ1-2; D is unclear. The germline CDR1 and CDR2 sequences are SEHNR and FQNEAQ (reference sequence). The CDR3 spans 12 residues. V lost 1 base, J lost 8 bases, and 8 bases lay in between. CDR3 protein: CASSLESWGYTF. CDR3 in DNA: TGTGCCAGCAGCTTAGAGTCCTGGGGCTACACCTTC.

On this clonotype: Compared with germline, one end of the junction differs, possibly owing to a read error. The rearrangement links TRBV14 to TRBJ1-1; tentatively, D is TRBD1 (5 bases). CDR1 and CDR2 from the germline V gene are SGHDN and FVKESK. The CDR3 sequence is 15 residues long. The DNA for the CDR3 is TGTGCCAGCAGCCGCACGCAGGGTTTGAACACTGAAACTTTCTTT. Amino acids: CASSRTQGLNTETFF.

This clonotype was seen a few times. The chain uses TRBV5-6 and TRBJ1-2; D is possibly TRBD1 (5 bases). CDR3 length: 15 amino acids. Deletions cut 1 base from V and 2 bases from J, with 12 bases between. Germline V CDR1 and CDR2: SGHDT, YYEEEE. In DNA, the CDR3 is TGTGCCAGCAGCTTGCTTCGAGGGGCAAACTATGGCTACACCTTC. This sequence encodes CASSLLRGANYGYTF.

J is TRBJ2-4 and V is TRBV6-2 or TRBV6-3, with TRBD1 matching 8 bases. The DNA matches TRBJ2-7 better at its end, which makes the J call doubtful. CDR3 length: 15 amino acids. CDR1 and CDR2 from the germline V gene are MNHEY and SVGEGT. CDR3 coding DNA: TGTGCCAGCAGCAGCCCAGGGGGCTATCCCTACGAGCAGTACTTC. As protein: CASSSPGGYPYEQYF.

The DNA of the CDR3 is TGTGCCAGCAGATCAACCAGCGTTCGTGAATTTGAGCAGTTCTTC. The encoded protein is CASRSTSVREFEQFF. The chain recombines TRBV3-1 with TRBJ2-1; D gene uncertain. V shed 6 bases and J shed 9 bases, with 21 bases lying between them. CDR3 length equals 15 residues. CDR1 is LGHDT, CDR2 YNNKEL, per germline (reference sequence).

This sequence joins TRBV20-1 and TRBJ2-1; the match to TRBD2 covers 7 bases. After removal of 2 bases from V and 4 bases from J, the junction contained 11 bases not matched to a gene. CDR1 is DFQATT, CDR2 SNEGSKA, per germline (reference sequence). The CDR3 has 16 residues. The CDR3 sequence is CSARTGFSGGYNEQFF. The CDR3 DNA reads as TGCAGTGCTAGAACCGGGTTTTCGGGGGGTTACAATGAGCAGTTCTTC.

This rearrangement joins TRBV3-1 to TRBJ1-6; TRBD1 matches at 7 bases. The trim removed 2 bases at V and 10 bases at J, leaving 5 bases unmatched. The CDR3 contains 14 residues. Germline V gene sequence: CDR1 LGHDT, CDR2 YNNKEL (reference sequence). The CDR3 sequence is CASSQRDSGSPLHF. The CDR3 DNA is TGTGCCAGCAGCCAACGGGACAGCGGCTCACCCCTCCACTTT.

This chain uses TRBV29-1 with TRBJ1-2, with D uncertain. Trimming stripped 3 bases from V and 8 bases from J, with 7 bases between. There are 10 residues in the CDR3. Germline V CDR1 and CDR2: SQVTM, ANQGSEA. CDR3 loop: CSVDKGGYTF. CDR3 nucleotide sequence: TGCAGCGTTGATAAGGGCGGCTACACCTTC.

This chain uses TRBV20-1 with TRBJ2-7, with D uncertain. Germline loops: CDR1 DFQATT, CDR2 SNEGSKA (reference sequence). The V and J ends lost 3 bases and 3 bases respectively, with 12 bases between them. CDR3 length: 13 amino acids. CDR3 sequence reads: CSASGSLGYEQYF. CDR3 DNA sequence: TGCAGTGCTAGTGGCTCGTTGGGCTACGAGCAGTACTTC.

This clonotype was observed a handful of times. The chain links TRBV12-3 or TRBV12-4 to TRBJ1-6; TRBD1 might be the D (5 bases). Trimming removed 3 bases at V and 8 bases at J, with 11 bases between. The CDR3 loop spans 14 amino acids. CDR3 sequence: CASSFWGMDSPLHF. CDR3 coding DNA: TGTGCCAGCAGTTTCTGGGGCATGGATTCACCCCTCCACTTT.

This chain links TRBV20-1 with TRBJ2-1, with TRBD2 matching over 13 bases. Trimming cost V 5 bases and J 0 bases; bases outside gene matches: 7. The CDR3 totals 17 residues. Germline V lookup: CDR1 DFQATT, CDR2 SNEGSKA (reference sequence). The CDR3 nucleotides are TGCAGTGCTGAAGGGACTAGCGGGGCGAGCTCCTACAATGAGCAGTTCTTC. Its protein is CSAEGTSGASSYNEQFF.

The genes are TRBV6-5 and TRBJ2-1, with a weak D call TRBD2 (6 bases). Trimming removed 6 bases from V and 2 bases from J, with 14 bases in between. Germline assignment: CDR1 MNHEY and CDR2 SVGAGI. This CDR3 region has 15 residues. CDR3 in DNA: TGTGCCAGCAGCCGGGGACCGGGGGCCTACAATGAGCAGTTCTTC. The encoded protein is CASSRGPGAYNEQFF.

This clonotype has a handful of counts. The chain carries TRBV11-2 and TRBJ2-7; D remains ambiguous. Germline assignment: CDR1 SGHAT and CDR2 FQNNGV. V was clipped by 5 bases and J by 7 bases, with 21 bases between them. The CDR3 has 15 amino acids. Here the CDR3 reads CASSPSLEVVGEQYF. CDR3 in DNA: TGTGCCAGCAGCCCTTCCCTAGAGGTTGTGGGGGAGCAGTACTTC.

The CDR3 reads CASSPVGSAFF. CDR3 DNA sequence: TGTGCCAGCAGCCCAGTCGGGTCCGCTTTCTTT. This sequence joins TRBV6-8 and TRBJ1-1; no clear D gene. This CDR3 has 11 residues. Germline lookup yields CDR1 MNHGY and CDR2 SAAAGT. Trimming shortened V by 6 bases and J by 11 bases, and 13 bases separated the two germline ends.

This clonotype has more than one count but fewer than ten. The chain is built from TRBV12-3 or TRBV12-4 and TRBJ2-6; D ambiguous. The CDR3 is made up of 14 amino acids. Deletions cut 5 bases from V and 2 bases from J, with 7 bases between. CDR3 sequence (DNA): TGTGCCAGCAGTCTACCAACTGGGGCCAACGTCCTGACTTTC. Protein sequence: CASSLPTGANVLTF.